The 12 T cell receptor beta chains below were found in one sample sequenced in a study of regulatory T cells in long-lasting Graves disease. Time point meaning: newly diagnosed GD, antithyroid drugs for less than 3 months. After RNA was extracted from PBMCs, the TCR library was made from it. TCR beta libraries were built with iRepertoire HTBI primers and Arm-PCR of CDR3 regions. Using its own MiXCR run on the multiplex PCR reads, TCRdb lists one record per CDR3 protein. The table includes around 460,000 distinct CDR3 sequences, 12% to 15% detected once. These data also featured in a second study, about T cells in Graves' hyperthyroidism and ophthalmopathy.

Sequencing used peripheral blood mononuclear cells (PBMCs), obtained at new diagnosis, from a patient treated with antithyroid drugs. The receptors shown here come from a woman between 45 and 60 years old with Graves disease.

The table lists this clonotype with many counts. The V call is TRBV13, the J call TRBJ2-7; D is perhaps TRBD2 (6 bases). This CDR3 is built from 14 residues. From germline, CDR1 is PRHDT and CDR2 FYEKMQ (reference sequence). V was shortened by 5 bases and J by 1 base, with 12 bases between the two germline ends. The CDR3 protein is CASSLAGRSYEQYF. The CDR3 bases are TGTGCCAGCAGCCTCGCAGGGAGGTCCTACGAGCAGTACTTC.

The rearrangement joins TRBV27 to TRBJ1-5, with 9 bases aligning to TRBD1. The CDR3 loop spans 14 amino acids. Trimming at V came to 6 bases and at J to 4 bases, leaving 4 bases not matched to a gene. Germline V gives CDR1 MNHEY, CDR2 SMNVEV (reference sequence). This CDR3 is CASRTGGRNQPQHF. In nucleotides, the CDR3 is TGTGCCAGCAGAACAGGGGGCCGGAATCAGCCCCAGCATTTT.

This clonotype was counted a few times. The genes are TRBV13 and TRBJ2-1; 11 bases fit TRBD2. The CDR3 consists of 17 residues. Trimming cost V 3 bases and J 1 base; bases outside gene matches: 5. The germline V gene encodes CDR1 PRHDT and CDR2 FYEKMQ (reference sequence). CDR3 bases: TGTGCCAGCAGCTTTCTGACTAGCGGGAATTCCTACAATGAGCAGTTCTTC. Protein: CASSFLTSGNSYNEQFF. Supplemented by reference TRBV13 and TRBJ2-1, the full variable domain reads AAGVIQSPRHLIKEKRETATLKCYPIPRHDTVYWYQQGPGQDPQFLISFYEKMQSDKGSIPDRFSAQQFSDYHSELNMSSLELGDSALYFCASSFLTSGNSYNEQFFGPGTRLTVL.

This clonotype was seen at least ten times. The chain carries TRBV11-2 and TRBJ2-3; D not certain. The CDR3 loop spans 16 amino acids. The germline V gene has CDR1 SGHAT and CDR2 FQNNGV. With 5 bases removed from V and 4 bases from J, the gap between germline ends came to 19 bases. The CDR3 DNA reads TGTGCCAGCAGCATCTTAGGCGGAGCCTTAGCAGATACGCAGTATTTT. Translating it yields CASSILGGALADTQYF.

The sample holds a few counts of this clonotype. CDR3 sequence (DNA): TGTGCCAGCAGCTCCGGCGGACAGGGAGGGACCTACGAGCAGTACTTC. This translates into CASSSGGQGGTYEQYF. The chain employs TRBV5-4 and TRBJ2-7; maybe TRBD1 (8 bases). Trimming took off 3 bases at V and 2 bases at J, with 18 bases between the two ends. CDR3 size: 16 residues. The germline gives CDR1 SGHNT, CDR2 YYREEE (reference sequence).

This clonotype has at least ten counts. The chain combines TRBV6-1 with TRBJ1-5; D call uncertain. Germline CDR1 and CDR2: MNHNS and SASEGT. CDR3 length: 13 amino acids. V lost 6 bases and J lost 5, with 11 bases in between. The CDR3 DNA reads TGTGCCAGCAGGGGGTATTACGATCAGCCCCAGCATTTT. Residues: CASRGYYDQPQHF.

This clonotype was observed many times. This sequence joins TRBV27 and TRBJ2-7; possible D gene TRBD2, 6 bases. Trimming pared 2 bases from V and 1 base from J, leaving 15 bases between. Per germline, CDR1 MNHEY and CDR2 SMNVEV (reference sequence). This CDR3 has 16 residues. CDR3 protein: CASSLNGAGTSYEQYF. The CDR3 nucleotides are TGTGCCAGCAGTTTAAATGGGGCAGGGACTTCCTACGAGCAGTACTTC.

At least ten counts were recorded for this clonotype. J is TRBJ2-5 and V is TRBV28; D is undetermined. Trimming shortened V by 5 bases and J by 4 bases, and 11 bases separated the two germline ends. Germline V gene sequence: CDR1 MDHEN, CDR2 SYDVKM. There are 13 residues in the CDR3. In DNA, the CDR3 is TGTGCCAGCAGTCAATCTTCACTAGAGACCCAGTACTTC. Translated, it gives CASSQSSLETQYF.

CDR3 sequence: CASSQEQDLPYGYTF. DNA for the CDR3: TGTGCCAGCAGCCAAGAACAGGACCTTCCCTATGGCTACACCTTC. The J gene is TRBJ1-2, the V gene TRBV14, with a tentative D call TRBD1 (5 bases). Trimming took off 0 bases at V and 4 bases at J, with 12 bases between the two ends. Germline values: CDR1 SGHDN, CDR2 FVKESK. The CDR3 sequence is 15 residues long.

This clonotype was seen many times. The V call is TRBV3-1, the J call TRBJ1-6; possibly TRBD1 for D (5 bases). CDR3 length: 13 amino acids. V lost 3 bases and J 10 bases, leaving 10 bases between the germline ends. Germline V gene sequence: CDR1 LGHDT, CDR2 YNNKEL (reference sequence). The CDR3 bases are TGTGCCAGCAGCCAGGGGGATGGCTCACCCCTCCACTTT. This encodes CASSQGDGSPLHF.

Notes on this clonotype: Given a much more abundant clone one base away, this may be a read error. The V gene is TRBV30, the J gene TRBJ1-5; 8 nucleotides align to TRBD1. This CDR3 comprises 14 residues. Germline CDR1 is GTSNPN and CDR2 is SVGIG (reference sequence). The trim removed 0 bases at V and 6 bases at J, leaving 4 bases unmatched. CDR3 in DNA: TGTGCCTGGAGTGTAAGCACAGGGGGTCAGCCCCAGCATTTT. Protein product: CAWSVSTGGQPQHF. The full variable domain, its missing parts supplied by reference TRBV30 and TRBJ1-5, is SQTIHQWPATLVQPVGSPLSLECTVEGTSNPNLYWYRQAAGRGLQLLFYSVGIGQISSEVPQNLSASRPQDRQFILSSKKLLLSDSGFYLCAWSVSTGGQPQHFGDGTRLSIL.

The chain uses TRBV27 and TRBJ1-5, with D possibly being TRBD1 (5 bases). The CDR3 runs to 13 residues. Germline loops: CDR1 MNHEY, CDR2 SMNVEV (reference sequence). The V end was cut by 6 bases, the J end by 4 bases, with 10 bases between. DNA of the CDR3: TGTGCCAGCAGGTGGGACCGTAATCAGCCCCAGCATTTT. As protein: CASRWDRNQPQHF.